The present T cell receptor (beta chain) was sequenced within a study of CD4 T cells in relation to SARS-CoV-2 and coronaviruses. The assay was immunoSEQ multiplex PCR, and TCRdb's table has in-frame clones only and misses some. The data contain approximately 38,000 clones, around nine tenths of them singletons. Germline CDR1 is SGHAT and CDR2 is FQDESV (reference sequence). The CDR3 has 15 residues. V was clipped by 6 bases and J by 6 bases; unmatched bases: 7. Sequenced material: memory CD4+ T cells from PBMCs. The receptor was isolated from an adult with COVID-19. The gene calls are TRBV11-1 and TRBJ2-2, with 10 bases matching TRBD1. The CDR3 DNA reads TGTGCCAGCAGGCCGGGACAGGGGTTCTCCGGGGAGCTGTTTTTT. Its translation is CASRPGQGFSGELFF.